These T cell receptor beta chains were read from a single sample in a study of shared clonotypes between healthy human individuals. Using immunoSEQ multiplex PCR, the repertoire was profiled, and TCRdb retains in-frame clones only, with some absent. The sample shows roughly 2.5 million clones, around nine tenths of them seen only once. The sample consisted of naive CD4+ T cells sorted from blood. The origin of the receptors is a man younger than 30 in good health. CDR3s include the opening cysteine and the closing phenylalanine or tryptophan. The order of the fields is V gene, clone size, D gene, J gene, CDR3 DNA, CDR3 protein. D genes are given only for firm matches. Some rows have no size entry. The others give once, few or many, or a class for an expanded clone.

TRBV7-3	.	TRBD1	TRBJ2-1	TGTGCCAGCAGCTATGACAGGGGGTCCTACAATGAGCAGTTCTTC	CASSYDRGSYNEQFF
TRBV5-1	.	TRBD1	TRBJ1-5	TGCGCCAGCAGCTTGGCAGGACAGGGGGGTCAGCCCCAGCATTTT	CASSLAGQGGQPQHF
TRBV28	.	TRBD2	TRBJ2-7	TGTGCCAGCTCCTGGCAGCGGGGGGGCGACGAGCAGTACTTC	CASSWQRGGDEQYF
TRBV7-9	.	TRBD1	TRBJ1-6	TGTGCCAGCAGCCCCACGGGGGACAGGGTAACCTCACCCCTCCACTTT	CASSPTGDRVTSPLHF
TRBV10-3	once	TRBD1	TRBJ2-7	TGTGCCATCAGTGAGGTAGGGGGACAGGGCTACGAGCAGTACTTC	CAISEVGGQGYEQYF
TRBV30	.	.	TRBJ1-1	TGTGCCTGGAGTACCCGAAGAGGAGACACTGAAGCTTTCTTT	CAWSTRRGDTEAFF
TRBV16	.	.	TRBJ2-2	TGTGCCAGCAGCCGGAGGCGGGATCCGGGGGCCGGGGAGCTGTTTTTT	CASSRRRDPGAGELFF
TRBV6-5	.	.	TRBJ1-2	TGTGCCAGCAGCCGCTCGGGGCATGGCTACACCTTC	CASSRSGHGYTF
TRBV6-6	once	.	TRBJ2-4	TGTGCCAGCAGTGCCGGCGGATGGGATAAAAACATTCAGTACTTC	CASSAGGWDKNIQYF
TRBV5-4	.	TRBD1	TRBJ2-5	TGTGCCAGCAGTGACCAGGGGGCTGGGACCCAGTACTTC	CASSDQGAGTQYF
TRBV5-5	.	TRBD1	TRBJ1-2	TGTGCCAGCAGCTTGGCTTGGGACAGGGATGGCTACACCTTC	CASSLAWDRDGYTF
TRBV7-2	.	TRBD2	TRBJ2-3	TGTGCCAGCAGCTTAGCCGTTACTAGCGGGGGTGGCAATACGCAGTATTTT	CASSLAVTSGGGNTQYF
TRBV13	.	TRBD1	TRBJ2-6	TGTGCCAGCAGCTTATCTGGGACAGGGAGGGCCAACGTCCTGACTTTC	CASSLSGTGRANVLTF
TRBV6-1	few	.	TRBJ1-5	TGTGCCAGCAGGGAGGGTAGCAATCAGCCCCAGCATTTT	CASREGSNQPQHF
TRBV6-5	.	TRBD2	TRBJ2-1	TGTGCCAGCAGGTCCAGCGGGAGCTCCTACAATGAGCAGTTCTTC	CASRSSGSSYNEQFF
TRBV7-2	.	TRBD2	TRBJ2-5	TGTGCCAGCAGCTCGACTAGCGGCTATAGACAAGAGACCCAGTACTTC	CASSSTSGYRQETQYF
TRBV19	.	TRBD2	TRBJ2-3	TGTGCCAGTAGTATAGAGCGGGAGACGCGCACAGATACGCAGTATTTT	CASSIERETRTDTQYF
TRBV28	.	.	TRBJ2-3	TGTGCCAGCACCCGACAAACAGATACGCAGTATTTT	CASTRQTDTQYF
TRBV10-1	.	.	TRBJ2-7	TGCGCCAGCAGTGAGAATGTCTACGAGCAGTACTTC	CASSENVYEQYF
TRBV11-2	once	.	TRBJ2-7	TGTGCCAGCAGCTTAGACTCAGTAGTGCAGTACTTC	CASSLDSVVQYF
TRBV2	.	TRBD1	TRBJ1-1	TGTGCCAGCACCAAAGACAGGGCGAACACTGAAGCTTTCTTT	CASTKDRANTEAFF
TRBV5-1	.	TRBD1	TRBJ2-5	TGCGCCAGCAGCCTTTCGGGGACAGGGGGCTATGAGACCCAGTACTTC	CASSLSGTGGYETQYF
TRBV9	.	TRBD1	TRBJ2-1	TGTGCCAGCAGCGTTGAGACAGGGTTGCGCGAGCAGTTCTTC	CASSVETGLREQFF
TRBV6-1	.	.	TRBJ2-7	TGTGCCAGCAGTGAACAGATGGGATGGGAGCAGTACTTC	CASSEQMGWEQYF
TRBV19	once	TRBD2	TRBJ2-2	TGTGCCAGTAGTGTATTAGCGGGAATAGGCACCGGGGAGCTGTTTTTT	CASSVLAGIGTGELFF
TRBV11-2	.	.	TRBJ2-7	TGTGCCAGCAGCTTAGGGTTACACGAGCAGTACTTC	CASSLGLHEQYF
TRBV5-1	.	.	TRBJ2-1	TGCGCCAGCAGCTTGGATCCGGACTACAATGAGCAGTTCTTC	CASSLDPDYNEQFF
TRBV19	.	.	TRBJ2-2	TGTGCCAGTAGTACCACAGGTACCTACGGGGAGCTGTTTTTT	CASSTTGTYGELFF
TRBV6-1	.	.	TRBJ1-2	TGTGCCAGCAGTGAAGTCGGCGGGGGCTATGGCTACACCTTC	CASSEVGGGYGYTF
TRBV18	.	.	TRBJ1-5	TGTGCCAGCTCCCCCTTCGGATCTAATCAGCCCCAGCATTTT	CASSPFGSNQPQHF
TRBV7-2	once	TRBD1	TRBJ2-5	TGTGCCAGCAGCACCGGACAGGGGAAGACCCAGTACTTC	CASSTGQGKTQYF
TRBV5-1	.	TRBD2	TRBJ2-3	TGCGCCAGCAGCAGGGGTTCTAGCGGGGCTAGCACAGATACGCAGTATTTT	CASSRGSSGASTDTQYF
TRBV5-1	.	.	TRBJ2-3	TGCGCCAGCAGCCCAGGTGTGGGGTTTAGCACAGATACGCAGTATTTT	CASSPGVGFSTDTQYF
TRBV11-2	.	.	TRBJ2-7	TGTGCCAGCAGCTTACATCCTGCCTACGAGCAGTACTTC	CASSLHPAYEQYF
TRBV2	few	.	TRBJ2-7	TGTGCCAGTTCCCAGGGGCTAGGGGAGCAGTACTTC	CASSQGLGEQYF
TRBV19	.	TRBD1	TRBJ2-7	TGTGCCAGTAGTCACCAGGGGGCCTACGAGCAGTACTTC	CASSHQGAYEQYF
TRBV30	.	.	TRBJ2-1	TGTGCCTGGAAACGTCCCGGGACCTCCTACAATGAGCAGTTCTTC	CAWKRPGTSYNEQFF
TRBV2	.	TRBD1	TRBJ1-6	TGTGCCAGCAGTGGGGACAGGGCCGGCGTGTCACCCCTCCACTTT	CASSGDRAGVSPLHF
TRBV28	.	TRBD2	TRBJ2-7	TGTGCCAGCAACCGGGACCTAGCGGGAACCTACGAGCAGTACTTC	CASNRDLAGTYEQYF
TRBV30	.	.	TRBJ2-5	TGTGCCTCAAGCGGTGGACTAACTCTTCAAGAGACCCAGTACTTC	CASSGGLTLQETQYF
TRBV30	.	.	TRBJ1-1	TGTGCCTGGAGTGGGCAGGGTCTTCTCATGAACACTGAAGCTTTCTTT	CAWSGQGLLMNTEAFF